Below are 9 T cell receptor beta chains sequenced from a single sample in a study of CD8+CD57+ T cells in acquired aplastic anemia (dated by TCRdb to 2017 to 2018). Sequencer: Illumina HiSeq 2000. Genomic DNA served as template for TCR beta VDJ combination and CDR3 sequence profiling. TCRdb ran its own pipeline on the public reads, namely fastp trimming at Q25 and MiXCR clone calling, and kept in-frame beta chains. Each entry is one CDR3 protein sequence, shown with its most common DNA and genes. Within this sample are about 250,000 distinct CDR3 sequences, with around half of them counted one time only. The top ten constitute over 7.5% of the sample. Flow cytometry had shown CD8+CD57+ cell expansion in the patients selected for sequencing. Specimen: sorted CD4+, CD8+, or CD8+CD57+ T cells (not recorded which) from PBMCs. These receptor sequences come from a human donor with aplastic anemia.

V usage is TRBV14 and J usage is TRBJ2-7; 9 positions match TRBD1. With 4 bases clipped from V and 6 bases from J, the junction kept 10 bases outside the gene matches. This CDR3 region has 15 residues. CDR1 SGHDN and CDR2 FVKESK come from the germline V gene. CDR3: CASSRRTGEDGEQYF. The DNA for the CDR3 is TGTGCCAGCAGCCGCCGGACAGGGGAGGATGGCGAGCAGTACTTC.

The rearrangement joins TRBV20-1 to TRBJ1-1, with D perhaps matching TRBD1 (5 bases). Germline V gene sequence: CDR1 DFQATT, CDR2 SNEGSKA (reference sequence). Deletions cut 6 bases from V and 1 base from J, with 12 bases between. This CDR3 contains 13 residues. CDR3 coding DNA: TGCAGTGCCGTGCGGGGCCCGAACACTGAAGCTTTCTTT. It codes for CSAVRGPNTEAFF.

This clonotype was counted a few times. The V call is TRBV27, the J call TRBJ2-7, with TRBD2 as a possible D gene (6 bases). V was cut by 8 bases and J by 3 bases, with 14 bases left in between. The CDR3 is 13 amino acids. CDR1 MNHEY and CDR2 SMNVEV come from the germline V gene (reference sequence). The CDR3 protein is CASSWGGNYEQYF. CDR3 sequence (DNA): TGTGCCAGCTCCTGGGGCGGGAACTACGAGCAGTACTTC.

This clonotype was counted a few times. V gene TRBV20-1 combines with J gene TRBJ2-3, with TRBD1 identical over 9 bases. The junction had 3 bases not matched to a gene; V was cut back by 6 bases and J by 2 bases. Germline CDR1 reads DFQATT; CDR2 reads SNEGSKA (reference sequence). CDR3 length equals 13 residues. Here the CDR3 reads CSAWTGDTDTQYF. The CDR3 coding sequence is TGCAGTGCCTGGACAGGGGACACAGATACGCAGTATTTT.

CDR3 nucleotides: TGTGCCAGCAGCCTCCGACAGGGGCTCAATCCGTACTTC. Amino acids: CASSLRQGLNPYF. The chain joins TRBV7-8 to TRBJ2-4; 8 bases match TRBD1. This CDR3 contains 13 residues. Germline lookup yields CDR1 SGHVS and CDR2 FQNEAQ. V lost 5 bases and J lost 15; bases outside the gene matches: 12.

The CDR3 bases are TGCAGTGCTAGCGAGGACAGGGGTGAGACCCAGTACTTC. Protein product: CSASEDRGETQYF. V and J are TRBV20-1 and TRBJ2-5, with TRBD1 matching 9 bases. Germline loops: CDR1 DFQATT, CDR2 SNEGSKA (reference sequence). With 3 bases clipped from V and 5 bases from J, the junction kept 4 bases outside the gene matches. The CDR3 loop spans 13 amino acids.

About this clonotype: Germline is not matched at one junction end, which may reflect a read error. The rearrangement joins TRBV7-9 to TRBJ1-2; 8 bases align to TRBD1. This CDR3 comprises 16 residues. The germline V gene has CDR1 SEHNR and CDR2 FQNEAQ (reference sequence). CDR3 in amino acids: CVSSQPGQGGTYGYTF. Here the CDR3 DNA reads TGTGTCAGCAGCCAGCCTGGACAGGGAGGAACCTATGGCTACACCTTC.

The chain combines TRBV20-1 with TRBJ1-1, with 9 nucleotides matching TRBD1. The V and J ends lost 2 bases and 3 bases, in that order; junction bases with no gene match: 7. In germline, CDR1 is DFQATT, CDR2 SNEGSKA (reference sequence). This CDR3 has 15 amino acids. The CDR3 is CSARSGTGMDTEAFF. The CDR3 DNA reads TGCAGTGCTAGATCCGGGACAGGGATGGACACTGAAGCTTTCTTT.

CDR3 residues: CASSGLGNQPQHF. CDR3 DNA: TGTGCCAGCAGTGGATTAGGGAATCAGCCCCAGCATTTT. The chain links TRBV25-1 to TRBJ1-5, with D unclear. In germline, CDR1 is MGHDK, CDR2 SYGVNS. CDR3 length equals 13 residues. V gave up 4 bases and J gave up 4 bases, with 8 bases separating them.